A single sample is the source of the 9 T cell receptor beta chains below, sequenced in a study of CD8 T cells in ankylosing spondylitis. TCRdb reprocessed the 5' RACE reads via MiXCR and lists one record per CDR3 protein. Of just over 350,000 distinct CDR3 sequences listed, approximately 20% were seen once; the top ten hold about 12%. Sequenced material: blood, either unsorted or a sorted T cell fraction (not recorded which). The receptors come from a male donor with ankylosing spondylitis or in good health (not recorded which).

This chain links TRBV13 with TRBJ2-3, with D maybe TRBD1 (5 bases). Germline lookup yields CDR1 PRHDT and CDR2 FYEKMQ (reference sequence). Trimming took off 6 bases at V and 0 bases at J, with 10 bases between the two ends. The CDR3 is made up of 14 amino acids. The chain's CDR3 is CASRSTASTDTQYF. The CDR3, as DNA: TGTGCCAGCAGATCGACAGCTAGCACAGATACGCAGTATTTT.

This clonotype has a handful of counts. The rearrangement uses TRBV5-1 and TRBJ1-1, with D unresolved. CDR1 and CDR2 (germline): SGHRS, YFSETQ. Trimming stripped 0 bases from V and 5 bases from J, with 8 bases between. The CDR3 has 13 residues. The CDR3 is CASSLDSGTEAFF. In nucleotides, the CDR3 is TGCGCCAGCAGCTTGGATAGCGGGACTGAAGCTTTCTTT.

On this clonotype itself: The junction departs from the called germline gene at one end, perhaps through a read error. The CDR3 bases are TGTGCTAGCAGCCAAGGACTAGCGGGTGTGTATGAGCAGTTCTTC. It is translated as CASSQGLAGVYEQFF. J is TRBJ2-1 and V is TRBV7-7, with TRBD2 identical over 11 bases. The germline CDR1 and CDR2 sequences are SSHAT and FNYEAQ (reference sequence). This CDR3 region has 15 residues.

At least ten counts were recorded for this clonotype. The chain couples TRBV9 to TRBJ2-6, with D uncertain. Germline V gene data show CDR1 as SGDLS and CDR2 as YYNGEE. Trimming stripped 1 base from V and 1 base from J, with 3 bases between. The CDR3 consists of 14 residues. This CDR3 reads CASSVNSGANVLTF. CDR3 in DNA: TGTGCCAGCAGCGTAAATTCTGGGGCCAACGTCCTGACTTTC.

The chain employs TRBV29-1 and TRBJ2-5; no clear D gene. Germline lookup yields CDR1 SQVTM and CDR2 ANQGSEA. The V end was cut by 1 base, the J end by 3 bases, with 6 bases between. The CDR3 is made up of 12 amino acids. CDR3 region: CSVEGSEETQYF. The CDR3 region has the DNA TGCAGCGTTGAAGGGTCAGAAGAGACCCAGTACTTC.

Regarding this clonotype: A read error may account for a junction end that differs from germline. The genes are TRBV6-1 and TRBJ2-2, with 10 bases matching TRBD1. From germline, CDR1 is MNHNS and CDR2 SASEGT. The CDR3 sequence is 15 residues long. CDR3: CTSSERTGGTGELFF. DNA of the CDR3: TGTACCAGCAGTGAAAGGACAGGGGGCACCGGGGAGCTGTTTTTT.

This clonotype appeared a few times. This rearrangement joins TRBV20-1 to TRBJ1-4; D not resolved. The CDR3 extends over 13 amino acids. CDR1 and CDR2 from the germline V gene are DFQATT and SNEGSKA (reference sequence). V lost 2 bases to trimming and J lost 4 bases, with 8 bases between them. DNA of the CDR3: TGCAGTGCTAGAAGGCACCTTAATGAAAAACTGTTTTTT. It codes for CSARRHLNEKLFF.

Comment on this clonotype: A much larger clone sits a single nucleotide away, making a read error possible. The CDR3 DNA sequence: TGTGCCACCAGCTTAGGGGGGAATGAGCAGTTCTTC. This sequence encodes CATSLGGNEQFF. This rearrangement joins TRBV15 to TRBJ2-1; tentatively, D is TRBD1 or TRBD2 (6 bases each). CDR3 length: 12 residues. Germline V gives CDR1 LNHNV, CDR2 YYDKDF (reference sequence). Between the trimmed V and J ends, which lost 5 bases and 7 bases, there was a span of 9 bases. The complete variable domain, with remaining parts taken from reference TRBV15 and TRBJ2-1, reads DAMVIQNPRYQVTQFGKPVTLSCSQTLNHNVMYWYQQKSSQAPKLLFHYYDKDFNNEADTPDNFQSRRPNTSFCFLDIRSPGLGDTAMYLCATSLGGNEQFFGPGTRLTVL.

V and J are TRBV5-1 and TRBJ2-3, with unresolved D. V lost 4 bases, J lost 5 bases, and 14 bases lay in between. Germline V lookup: CDR1 SGHRS, CDR2 YFSETQ. This CDR3 is built from 14 residues. The CDR3 is CASSPWSLGDTQYF. The CDR3, as DNA: TGCGCCAGCAGCCCTTGGTCCCTAGGAGATACGCAGTATTTT.